The next 26 T cell receptor beta chains were all read from a single sample in a study of blood T cell repertoires in COVID-19. Sequencing used immunoSEQ multiplex PCR; TCRdb keeps in-frame clones, though not all of them. Altogether 200,000 to 300,000 clones are present, over 80% being singletons, with the ten largest covering approximately 3.4%. Sample: PBMCs or T cells enriched from blood (not recorded which). The receptors derive from a woman aged 35 to 49 who had been exposed to COVID-19.

V and J are TRBV11-2 and TRBJ2-7, with D uncertain. This CDR3 contains 12 residues. The germline V gene has CDR1 SGHAT and CDR2 FQNNGV. Trimming shortened V by 4 bases and J by 1 base, and 5 bases separated the two germline ends. Here the CDR3 reads CASSSTSYEQYF. CDR3 nucleotides: TGTGCCAGCAGCTCCACTTCCTACGAGCAGTACTTC. Full variable domain (missing parts from reference TRBV11-2 and TRBJ2-7): EAGVAQSPRYKIIEKRQSVAFWCNPISGHATLYWYQQILGQGPKLLIQFQNNGVVDDSQLPKDRFSAERLKGVDSTLKIQPAKLEDSAVYLCASSSTSYEQYFGPGTRLTVT.

The V call is TRBV30, the J call TRBJ2-3, with D hard to call. V was shortened by 5 bases and J by 2 bases, with 11 bases between the two germline ends. Germline V gene sequence: CDR1 GTSNPN, CDR2 SVGIG (reference sequence). CDR3 size: 13 residues. CDR3 residues: CAWEHTSTDTQYF. The DNA of the CDR3 is TGTGCCTGGGAACATACCTCCACAGATACGCAGTATTTT.

In regard to this clone: This sample also contains other DNA sequences that code for the same CDR3. The chain links TRBV15 to TRBJ1-4; TRBD1 aligns across 7 bases. CDR1 is LNHNV and CDR2 is YYDKDF in the germline V gene (reference sequence). J lost 5 bases, V lost 0 bases, and 0 bases had no gene match. The CDR3 has 14 amino acids. The CDR3 coding sequence is TGTGCCACCAGCAGAGACAGGGGGAATGAAAAACTGTTTTTT. Amino acid sequence: CATSRDRGNEKLFF.

The chain joins TRBV18 to TRBJ2-1; 10 bases fit TRBD1. V shed 8 bases and J 3 bases; nucleotides not matched to a gene: 1. The germline CDR1 and CDR2 sequences are KGHSH and LQKENI. The CDR3 runs to 13 residues. Here the CDR3 reads CASGTGVYNEQFF. CDR3 DNA sequence: TGTGCCAGCGGGACAGGGGTCTACAATGAGCAGTTCTTC.

The V gene is TRBV7-9, the J gene TRBJ1-1; 7 nucleotides agree with TRBD1. Germline CDR1 SEHNR, CDR2 FQNEAQ (reference sequence). This CDR3 contains 14 residues. Unmatched junction bases numbered 11, after V lost 11 bases and J lost 2 bases. The CDR3 loop reads CAATRGQLNTEAFF. CDR3 in DNA: TGTGCCGCCACTCGGGGACAGCTAAACACTGAAGCTTTCTTT.

V usage is TRBV15 and J usage is TRBJ2-7; 8 bases map to TRBD1. The CDR3 is made up of 14 amino acids. The germline V gene has CDR1 LNHNV and CDR2 YYDKDF (reference sequence). The trim removed 4 bases at V and 2 bases at J, leaving 4 bases unmatched. CDR3 region: CATSNRDRPYEQYF. The DNA of the CDR3 is TGTGCCACCAGCAATCGGGACAGGCCCTACGAGCAGTACTTC.

The chain carries TRBV12-3 or TRBV12-4 and TRBJ1-2; TRBD1 agrees at 7 bases. This CDR3 is built from 12 residues. V dropped 3 bases and J dropped 5; count of bases not matched to a gene: 0. Written as DNA, the CDR3 is TGTGCCAGCAGTTTGACAGGGTATGGCTACACCTTC. This codes for CASSLTGYGYTF.

This rearrangement joins TRBV7-3 to TRBJ2-1; perhaps TRBD2 as D (6 bases). Germline V gene lookup returns CDR1 SGHTA and CDR2 FQGTGA. V was shortened by 5 bases and J by 8 bases, with 13 bases between the two germline ends. This CDR3 has 13 residues. The CDR3 here is CASSPFWGDEQFF. The CDR3 nucleotides read TGTGCCAGCAGCCCTTTCTGGGGGGATGAGCAGTTCTTC. Filled out from reference TRBV7-3 and TRBJ2-1, the complete variable domain reads GAGVSQTPSNKVTEKGKYVELRCDPISGHTALYWYRQSLGQGPEFLIYFQGTGAADDSGLPNDRFFAVRPEGSVSTLKIQRTERGDSAVYLCASSPFWGDEQFFGPGTRLTVL.

This clone turned up a few times. This rearrangement joins TRBV7-8 to TRBJ1-6; TRBD1 agrees at 9 bases. The V and J ends lost 1 base and 0 bases, in that order; junction bases with no gene match: 1. Germline CDR1 is SGHVS and CDR2 is FQNEAQ. This CDR3 has 17 amino acids. CDR3 residues: CASSLGDRASYNSPLHF. For the CDR3, the DNA is TGTGCCAGCAGCTTAGGGGACAGGGCCTCCTATAATTCACCCCTCCACTTT. The full variable domain, rest sourced from reference TRBV7-8 and TRBJ1-6, is GAGVSQSPRYKVAKRGQDVALRCDPISGHVSLFWYQQALGQGPEFLTYFQNEAQLDKSGLPSDRFFAERPEGSVSTLKIQRTQQEDSAVYLCASSLGDRASYNSPLHFGNGTRLTVT.

V is TRBV4-3 and J is TRBJ1-1, with D possibly TRBD1 on 5 matching bases. Trimming removed 0 bases at V and 1 base at J, with 9 bases between. CDR3 length: 15 residues. CDR1 is LGHNA, CDR2 YSLEER, per germline. The CDR3 is CASSQEIGANTEAFF. CDR3 DNA: TGCGCCAGCAGCCAAGAAATAGGGGCGAACACTGAAGCTTTCTTT.

The chain uses TRBV10-2 and TRBJ2-1, with D perhaps TRBD2 (6 bases). Between the trimmed V and J ends, which lost 5 bases and 3 bases, there was a span of 8 bases. Germline assignment: CDR1 WSHSY and CDR2 SAAADI. The CDR3 is 13 residues long. The CDR3 coding sequence is TGCGCCAGCAGTCCTAGCGACTACAATGAGCAGTTCTTC. As protein: CASSPSDYNEQFF.

This clone was counted only a few times. The J gene is TRBJ2-1, the V gene TRBV6-5; 9 bases map to TRBD1. V shed 6 bases and J 7 bases; nucleotides not matched to a gene: 7. This CDR3 is built from 14 residues. CDR1 MNHEY and CDR2 SVGAGI come from the germline V gene. The chain's CDR3 is CASSKGQGRNEQFF. The CDR3 nucleotides are TGTGCCAGCAGCAAAGGACAGGGGAGGAATGAGCAGTTCTTC.

The V gene is TRBV7-3, the J gene TRBJ2-5; 8 nucleotides agree with TRBD1. This CDR3 contains 15 residues. Germline trimming cut 3 bases from V and 5 bases from J; bases unmatched to any gene: 8. The V gene's germline CDR1 is SGHTA and CDR2 FQGTGA. This CDR3 is CASSFSGQGRETQYF. DNA for the CDR3: TGTGCCAGCAGCTTTTCCGGACAGGGTCGGGAGACCCAGTACTTC. The whole variable domain, filled in from reference TRBV7-3 and TRBJ2-5, reads GAGVSQTPSNKVTEKGKYVELRCDPISGHTALYWYRQSLGQGPEFLIYFQGTGAADDSGLPNDRFFAVRPEGSVSTLKIQRTERGDSAVYLCASSFSGQGRETQYFGPGTRLLVL.

This clone was found once. The CDR3 sequence is CASSPPTGTGGNEQFF. CDR3 nucleotide sequence: TGTGCCAGCAGTCCACCCACCGGGACAGGGGGCAATGAGCAGTTCTTC. The genes are TRBV27 and TRBJ2-1, with TRBD1 identical over 11 bases. V lost 5 bases, J lost 6 bases, and 9 bases stayed unmatched. The CDR3 is 16 residues long. Germline assignment: CDR1 MNHEY and CDR2 SMNVEV (reference sequence).

The chain combines TRBV30 with TRBJ1-2, with a tentative D call TRBD1 (5 bases). The germline gives CDR1 GTSNPN, CDR2 SVGIG (reference sequence). V gave up 3 bases and J gave up 2 bases, with 10 bases separating them. This CDR3 comprises 13 residues. CDR3 in DNA: TGTGCCTGGAGGCGGACATCAAACTATGGCTACACCTTC. This gives the protein CAWRRTSNYGYTF.

The chain links TRBV7-9 to TRBJ1-3; D perhaps matches TRBD1 (6 bases). With 3 bases removed from V and 4 bases from J, the gap between germline ends came to 10 bases. Germline V gene sequence: CDR1 SEHNR, CDR2 FQNEAQ (reference sequence). This CDR3 has 14 amino acids. The CDR3 DNA sequence: TGTGCCAGCAGCTTGGCAGGGGACGGAAACACCATATATTTT. It encodes CASSLAGDGNTIYF. The whole variable domain, remainder taken from reference TRBV7-9 and TRBJ1-3, is DTGVSQNPRHKITKRGQNVTFRCDPISEHNRLYWYRQTLGQGPEFLTYFQNEAQLEKSRLLSDRFSAERPKGSFSTLEIQRTEQGDSAMYLCASSLAGDGNTIYFGEGSWLTVV.

The genes are TRBV7-2 and TRBJ1-2; no firm D call. Germline assignment: CDR1 SGHTA and CDR2 FQGNSA. CDR3 size: 13 residues. Trimming stripped 4 bases from V and 0 bases from J, with 6 bases between. This chain's CDR3 is CASSYGANYGYTF. CDR3 nucleotides: TGTGCCAGCAGCTACGGGGCTAACTATGGCTACACCTTC.

Remarks on this clone: The junction differs from germline at one of its ends, possibly a read error. The same CDR3 can be traced to other DNA sequences in this sample. The chain is built from TRBV5-1 and TRBJ2-3; D ambiguous. This CDR3 spans 13 amino acids. Germline lookup yields CDR1 SGHRS and CDR2 YFSETQ. Here the CDR3 DNA reads TGTGCCAGCAGCTTGTCCGGTACAGATACGCAGTATTTT. It translates to CASSLSGTDTQYF.

The V call is TRBV5-8, the J call TRBJ1-1; D is possibly TRBD1 (6 bases). The CDR3 has 15 residues. Germline V gene data show CDR1 as SGHTS and CDR2 as YDEGEE. Trimming removed 0 bases from V and 5 bases from J, with 14 bases in between. Here the CDR3 DNA reads TGTGCCAGCAGCTTGGGACAGGACCGAAGAACTGAAGCTTTCTTT. This encodes CASSLGQDRRTEAFF.

This clone was picked up one time. The chain uses TRBV7-9 and TRBJ1-4, with D perhaps TRBD1 (6 bases). There are 17 residues in the CDR3. Germline V gene lookup returns CDR1 SEHNR and CDR2 FQNEAQ (reference sequence). Trimming took 5 bases from V and 2 from J, leaving 18 bases between them. In DNA form, the CDR3 reads TGTGCCAGCAGCCCGCGGGGGGGGGCGCTGACTAATGAAAAACTGTTTTTT. This translates into CASSPRGGALTNEKLFF. The full variable domain, rest sourced from reference TRBV7-9 and TRBJ1-4, is DTGVSQNPRHKITKRGQNVTFRCDPISEHNRLYWYRQTLGQGPEFLTYFQNEAQLEKSRLLSDRFSAERPKGSFSTLEIQRTEQGDSAMYLCASSPRGGALTNEKLFFGSGTQLSVL.

The chain links TRBV18 to TRBJ1-5; D is ambiguous. Germline CDR1 reads KGHSH; CDR2 reads LQKENI. V was trimmed by 3 bases and J by 0 bases, leaving 9 bases between them. This CDR3 spans 15 amino acids. CDR3 DNA sequence: TGTGCCAGCTCACCTCAGGCGAATAGCAATCAGCCCCAGCATTTT. Its protein is CASSPQANSNQPQHF. Full variable domain (outside the CDR3, taken from reference TRBV18 and TRBJ1-5): NAGVMQNPRHLVRRRGQEARLRCSPMKGHSHVYWYRQLPEEGLKFMVYLQKENIIDESGMPKERFSAEFPKEGPSILRIQQVVRGDSAAYFCASSPQANSNQPQHFGDGTRLSIL.

This chain uses TRBV28 with TRBJ2-7; possible D gene TRBD1, 6 bases. The CDR3 loop spans 12 amino acids. The V gene's germline CDR1 is MDHEN and CDR2 SYDVKM. The V end lost 6 bases, the J end lost 4 bases, and 10 bases lay between the germline ends. CDR3 coding DNA: TGTGCCAGCAGCCAGGGGTGGTACGAGCAGTACTTC. Its protein product is CASSQGWYEQYF.

V and J are TRBV13 and TRBJ1-1; D is possibly TRBD1 (5 bases). The germline CDR1 and CDR2 sequences are PRHDT and FYEKMQ (reference sequence). V was shortened by 3 bases and J by 5 bases, with 10 bases between the two germline ends. The CDR3 consists of 13 residues. CDR3 region: CASSLAGKTEAFF. The CDR3, as DNA: TGTGCCAGCAGCTTGGCAGGGAAAACTGAAGCTTTCTTT.

This clone came up a few times. This rearrangement joins TRBV6-2 or TRBV6-3 to TRBJ1-1; D uncertain. V lost 6 bases and J 5 bases, leaving 16 bases between the germline ends. Germline V gives CDR1 MNHEY, CDR2 SVGEGT. The length of the CDR3 is 14 residues. The CDR3 nucleotides read TGTGCCAGCAGCCCTTTCGGTCCCACGACTGAAGCTTTCTTT. Translated, it gives CASSPFGPTTEAFF.

V usage is TRBV5-8 and J usage is TRBJ2-7; D might be TRBD2 (6 bases). CDR3 length: 14 amino acids. Trimming took 3 bases from V and 1 from J, leaving 11 bases between them. Germline CDR1 and CDR2: SGHTS and YDEGEE. CDR3 in amino acids: CASSYSGTSYEQYV. CDR3 nucleotides: TGTGCCAGCAGCTATTCCGGGACTTCCTACGAGCAGTACGTC.

The rearrangement joins TRBV6-5 to TRBJ2-7, with 10 bases aligning to TRBD1. The CDR3 contains 13 residues. From germline, CDR1 is MNHEY and CDR2 SVGAGI. The J segment lost 4 bases and the V segment lost 7 bases, leaving 4 bases of the junction unmatched. The CDR3 DNA reads as TGTGCCAGCACAAGGGACAGGGGTTACGAGCAGTACGTC. Protein sequence: CASTRDRGYEQYV.